Listed here are 25 T cell receptor beta chains from one sample, sequenced in a study of Graves' ophthalmopathy and Graves' hyperthyroidism. Amplified material comprised TCR beta CDR3 regions derived from RNA transcripts. HTBI primers primed a first-round RT-PCR, and a second-round multiplex PCR followed. TCRdb recomputed calls from the multiplex PCR reads with MiXCR, one row per CDR3 protein. The data show under 200,000 distinct CDR3 sequences, with more than 30% seen just once and around 5.8% held by the top ten. Sequenced: peripheral blood. These receptors came from a woman aged 40 to 50 with Graves' ophthalmopathy.

This clonotype was counted many times. The V call is TRBV27, the J call TRBJ2-7; 9 bases line up with TRBD2. The CDR3 has 15 amino acids. Losses at the gene ends were 6 bases for V and 0 bases for J; bases not matched to a gene: 6. Germline V lookup: CDR1 MNHEY, CDR2 SMNVEV (reference sequence). The CDR3 region has the DNA TGTGCCAGCAGGATGACTAGCGGAACCTCCTACGAGCAGTACTTC. It encodes CASRMTSGTSYEQYF.

In its sample, this clonotype was seen many times. V gene TRBV11-2 combines with J gene TRBJ1-6, with 11 bases fitting TRBD1. This CDR3 contains 16 residues. Germline trimming cut 7 bases from V and 6 bases from J; bases unmatched to any gene: 8. CDR1 SGHAT and CDR2 FQNNGV come from the germline V gene. The CDR3 region is CASTPSGTGGNSPLHF. The CDR3 nucleotides are TGTGCCAGCACCCCCTCCGGGACAGGGGGTAATTCACCCCTCCACTTT.

This chain joins TRBV7-3 and TRBJ1-2; 8 bases match TRBD1. The germline gives CDR1 SGHTA, CDR2 FQGTGA. The CDR3 runs to 15 residues. V was pared by 2 bases and J by 4 bases, with 6 bases of the junction left unmatched. The CDR3: CASSLAGGVVYGYTF. The CDR3 coding sequence is TGTGCCAGCAGCTTAGCAGGGGGCGTAGTCTATGGCTACACCTTC.

This chain uses TRBV19 with TRBJ2-7; maybe TRBD2 (6 bases). V was trimmed by 5 bases and J by 4 bases, leaving 12 bases between them. CDR3 size: 13 residues. Germline V gives CDR1 LNHDA, CDR2 SQIVND (reference sequence). The CDR3 DNA reads TGTGCCAGTAGTCAGAATAGCGGTTACGAGCAGTACTTC. It translates to CASSQNSGYEQYF. Using reference TRBV19 and TRBJ2-7 for the parts outside the CDR3, the full variable domain is DGGITQSPKYLFRKEGQNVTLSCEQNLNHDAMYWYRQDPGQGLRLIYYSQIVNDFQKGDIAEGYSVSREKKESFPLTVTSAQKNPTAFYLCASSQNSGYEQYFGPGTRLTVT.

This clonotype was recorded many times. The chain recombines TRBV28 with TRBJ2-2; 9 bases map to TRBD1. Trimming cost V 6 bases and J 7 bases; bases outside gene matches: 9. The CDR3 is 15 residues long. CDR1 is MDHEN, CDR2 SYDVKM, per germline. CDR3 loop: CASSAGTGSIGELFF. The CDR3 DNA follows: TGTGCCAGCAGCGCCGGGACAGGGTCAATCGGGGAGCTGTTTTTT.

The rearrangement links TRBV12-3 or TRBV12-4 to TRBJ1-1; D unresolved. The V end lost 7 bases, the J end lost 1 base, and 13 bases lay between the germline ends. The length of the CDR3 is 14 residues. The CDR3 bases are TGTGCCAGCACCCGGGCGCGCCCGAACACTGAAGCTTTCTTT. This codes for CASTRARPNTEAFF.

This clonotype was picked up a small number of times. This chain uses TRBV12-3 or TRBV12-4 with TRBJ2-7, with a possible D match to TRBD2 (5 bases). CDR3 length: 17 amino acids. V lost 1 base to trimming and J lost 0 bases, with 16 bases between them. The CDR3 DNA sequence: TGTGCCAGCAGTTTAGTAGGTGGGTGGCGGGTCTCCTACGAGCAGTACTTC. It translates to CASSLVGGWRVSYEQYF.

The chain joins TRBV6-2 or TRBV6-3 to TRBJ1-5, with no clear D. The CDR3 length is 16 residues. Per the germline V gene, CDR1 is MNHEY and CDR2 is SVGEGT. V shed 4 bases and J shed 0 bases, with 13 bases lying between them. The CDR3 nucleotides are TGTGCCAGCAGTTCCGACGGATTCTATAGCAATCAGCCCCAGCATTTT. It yields the protein CASSSDGFYSNQPQHF.

This clonotype was found many times. This chain connects TRBV6-5 to TRBJ1-6; weak D call: TRBD1 (5 bases). Deletions cut 8 bases from V and 1 base from J, with 12 bases between. The CDR3 runs 15 residues. Germline assignment: CDR1 MNHEY and CDR2 SVGAGI. The CDR3 DNA is TGTGCCAGCCGATCAGAGGGGTCCTATAATTCACCCCTCCACTTT. Amino acid sequence: CASRSEGSYNSPLHF.

The J gene is TRBJ1-2, the V gene TRBV12-3 or TRBV12-4; TRBD1 agrees at 7 bases. This CDR3 comprises 16 residues. V shed 5 bases, J shed 3 bases, and the junction held 12 bases outside the gene matches. The CDR3 nucleotides are TGTGCCAGCAGTCCGACCGACAGGGCTCCATACTATGGCTACACCTTC. This gives the protein CASSPTDRAPYYGYTF.

This clonotype was detected ten times or more. The chain uses TRBV10-3 and TRBJ2-5; TRBD2 might be the D (6 bases). Trimming shortened V by 4 bases and J by 2 bases, and 26 bases separated the two germline ends. The CDR3 is 19 amino acids. CDR1 and CDR2 (germline): ENHRY, SYGVKD. CDR3 sequence: CAISGDGGTDENIQETQYF. The DNA of the CDR3 is TGTGCCATCAGTGGGGATGGGGGGACGGATGAAAACATACAAGAGACCCAGTACTTC.

This clonotype was seen ten or more times. This chain connects TRBV11-2 to TRBJ2-5; a weak D match, TRBD1 (5 bases). The CDR3 is 15 amino acids. V dropped 5 bases and J dropped 3 bases, with 16 bases sitting between them. CDR1 SGHAT and CDR2 FQNNGV come from the germline V gene. The DNA of the CDR3 is TGTGCCAGCAGCCTAAGGCCTGGGGCCAAAGAGACCCAGTACTTC. Amino acid sequence: CASSLRPGAKETQYF.

The chain uses TRBV15 and TRBJ2-2; 10 bases are shared with TRBD2. CDR1 is LNHNV and CDR2 is YYDKDF in the germline V gene (reference sequence). The V segment lost 2 bases and the J segment 9 bases; nucleotides outside the gene matches: 9. This CDR3 is 16 amino acids long. The CDR3 DNA is TGTGCCACCAGCAGAACACGACTAGCGGGCGGCCGGGAGCTGTTTTTT. Protein product: CATSRTRLAGGRELFF. Drawing the rest from reference TRBV15 and TRBJ2-2, the complete variable domain is DAMVIQNPRYQVTQFGKPVTLSCSQTLNHNVMYWYQQKSSQAPKLLFHYYDKDFNNEADTPDNFQSRRPNTSFCFLDIRSPGLGDTAMYLCATSRTRLAGGRELFFGEGSRLTVL.

There are many counts of this clonotype. The rearrangement joins TRBV24-1 to TRBJ2-7, with D hard to call. The CDR3 runs to 13 residues. CDR1 is KGHDR, CDR2 SFDVKD, per germline. Deletions cut 4 bases from V and 2 bases from J, with 8 bases between. The CDR3 is CATSEFGTYEQYF. The CDR3 coding sequence is TGTGCCACCAGTGAGTTTGGGACCTACGAGCAGTACTTC.

This clonotype was observed a single time. The chain uses TRBV11-3 and TRBJ2-7; 8 bases align to TRBD2. Trimming took 6 bases from V and 2 from J; bases not matched to a gene: 9. The CDR3 runs 15 residues. Germline CDR1 is SGHNT and CDR2 is YENEEA. The CDR3 sequence: CASRAGLAHPYEQYF. For the CDR3, the DNA is TGTGCCAGCAGGGCAGGACTAGCTCATCCCTACGAGCAGTACTTC.

This clonotype was counted ten times or more. The CDR3 protein is CASRPPGTAGEQYF. In nucleotides, the CDR3 is TGTGCCAGCAGACCACCCGGGACAGCGGGAGAGCAGTACTTC. V is TRBV6-2 or TRBV6-3 and J is TRBJ2-7; tentatively, D is TRBD1 or TRBD2 (7 bases each). V was clipped by 6 bases and J by 7 bases, with 19 bases between them. Germline V gives CDR1 MNHEY, CDR2 SVGEGT. The CDR3 is 14 residues long.

The chain uses TRBV6-1 and TRBJ2-7; D remains ambiguous. The V end was cut by 7 bases, the J end by 6 bases, with 13 bases between. This CDR3 is 12 amino acids long. From germline, CDR1 is MNHNS and CDR2 SASEGT. The CDR3 region has the DNA TGTGCCAGCACCCCCGCCCTAGGCGAGCAGTACTTC. It specifies CASTPALGEQYF.

This clonotype was seen at least ten times. This chain connects TRBV6-5 to TRBJ1-2, with D tentatively TRBD1 (5 bases). This CDR3 has 15 amino acids. Trimming stripped 0 bases from V and 4 bases from J, with 12 bases between. CDR1 MNHEY and CDR2 SVGAGI come from the germline V gene. The CDR3 DNA follows: TGTGCCAGCAGTTACTCGAGAGGGGACCTCTATGGCTACACCTTC. It translates to CASSYSRGDLYGYTF.

This clonotype was counted many times. CDR3 amino acids: CASSFGGRATHTGELFF. The CDR3 DNA reads TGTGCCAGCAGCTTCGGCGGGAGGGCTACGCACACCGGGGAGCTGTTTTTT. The chain recombines TRBV11-2 with TRBJ2-2, with TRBD2 identical over 9 bases. The germline CDR1 and CDR2 sequences are SGHAT and FQNNGV. The CDR3 length is 17 residues. The trim removed 3 bases at V and 3 bases at J, leaving 8 bases unmatched.

The rearrangement joins TRBV20-1 to TRBJ2-7; D might be TRBD1 or TRBD2, each matching 5 bases. Germline V gives CDR1 DFQATT, CDR2 SNEGSKA (reference sequence). The CDR3 runs to 15 residues. V lost 5 bases, J lost 5 bases, and 22 bases lay in between. CDR3: CSAEGRVSGRDEQYF. CDR3 DNA: TGCAGTGCTGAGGGTCGGGTCTCGGGGCGCGACGAGCAGTACTTC.

The V gene is TRBV28, the J gene TRBJ1-5; 8 positions agree with TRBD1. CDR1 MDHEN and CDR2 SYDVKM come from the germline V gene. This CDR3 comprises 16 residues. V was pared by 4 bases and J by 5 bases, with 10 bases of the junction left unmatched. Written as DNA, the CDR3 is TGTGCCAGCAGTTCCCGGGACAGGTACTATTATCAGCCCCAGCATTTT. This translates into CASSSRDRYYYQPQHF.

This clonotype was seen many times. The genes are TRBV4-1 and TRBJ1-5; unclear D gene. The CDR3 contains 15 residues. In germline, CDR1 is MGHRA, CDR2 YSYEKL. V was clipped by 1 base and J by 5 bases, with 12 bases between them. CDR3 in amino acids: CASSQGPGEDQPQHF. The CDR3 DNA sequence: TGCGCCAGCAGCCAAGGTCCTGGGGAAGATCAGCCCCAGCATTTT.

In this sample, this clonotype turned up many times. J is TRBJ1-5 and V is TRBV5-1; TRBD1 is a possible D gene (6 bases). Deletions cut 0 bases from V and 8 bases from J, with 15 bases between. This CDR3 contains 15 residues. Germline V gene sequence: CDR1 SGHRS, CDR2 YFSETQ. The DNA for the CDR3 is TGCGCCAGCAGCTTGGCCCCCGGGGGGCCGGAGCCCCAGCATTTT. Translated, it gives CASSLAPGGPEPQHF.

The sample holds many counts of this clonotype. The gene calls are TRBV29-1 and TRBJ2-7, with a tentative D call TRBD1 (6 bases). Germline V gene lookup returns CDR1 SQVTM and CDR2 ANQGSEA. This CDR3 has 14 amino acids. The V gene lost 2 bases and the J gene lost 1 base, with 12 bases spanning the gap. The CDR3 coding sequence is TGCAGCGTTGAATCCAGGGGACCATCCTACGAGCAGTACTTC. The encoded protein is CSVESRGPSYEQYF.

This clonotype was seen repeatedly, ten times or more. The chain joins TRBV6-5 to TRBJ1-5; 7 bases align to TRBD1. Germline V gene data show CDR1 as MNHEY and CDR2 as SVGAGI. This CDR3 comprises 13 residues. After removal of 8 bases from V and 3 bases from J, the junction contained 4 bases not matched to a gene. For the CDR3, the DNA is TGTGCCAGCGGGGACAGACTCAATCAGCCCCAGCATTTT. Amino acids: CASGDRLNQPQHF.